The entry below gives a single TCR beta chain sequence along with its context. This CDR3 region has 18 residues. CDR1 is SGDLS and CDR2 is YYNGEE in the germline V gene. The trim removed 0 bases at V and 2 bases at J, leaving 4 bases unmatched. Produced via immunoSEQ multiplex PCR; TCRdb's table is partial and in-frame only. The table includes about 370,000 clones, 85% to 90% detected once. This sample was included in a study of blood T cell repertoires in COVID-19. Sequencing was done on a sample of PBMCs or T cells enriched from blood (not recorded which). This chain joins TRBV9 and TRBJ2-1, with TRBD2 identical over 14 bases. The receptor was isolated from a man aged 18-30 years who had recovered from COVID-19. The CDR3, as DNA: TGTGCCAGCAGCGTAGGACTAGCGGGGGGGCTGCCCTACAATGAGCAGTTCTTC. Protein sequence: CASSVGLAGGLPYNEQFF.